Each of the 25 T cell receptor beta chains below was sequenced from the same sample in a study of regulatory T cells in long-lasting Graves disease. In building TCR beta libraries, iRepertoire HTBI primers were used together with Arm-PCR of CDR3 regions. TCRdb redid the calling of the multiplex PCR reads with MiXCR, one entry per CDR3 protein. The table lists roughly 400,000 distinct CDR3 sequences, roughly a fifth of them singletons. Noted time point: persistent/refractory GD, antithyroid drugs over 5 years with positive TRAb. PBMC RNA was the source of the TCR library. The sequences come from peripheral blood mononuclear cells (PBMCs), collected when the disease was refractory, from a patient treated with antithyroid drugs. The receptors derive from a female donor with Graves disease.

The chain links TRBV28 to TRBJ2-2; 12 nucleotides line up with TRBD2. The CDR3 extends over 19 amino acids. Germline V gives CDR1 MDHEN, CDR2 SYDVKM. With V trimmed by 5 bases and J by 5 bases, 15 bases remained unmatched. The CDR3 bases are TGTGCCAGCAGTGGGGAAGCGCGGCTAGCGGGAGGGAAGACCGGGGAGCTGTTTTTT. This translates into CASSGEARLAGGKTGELFF. Looking up the rest from reference TRBV28 and TRBJ2-2 gives the full variable domain: DVKVTQSSRYLVKRTGEKVFLECVQDMDHENMFWYRQDPGLGLRLIYFSYDVKMKEKGDIPEGYSVSREKKERFSLILESASTNQTSMYLCASSGEARLAGGKTGELFFGEGSRLTVL.

The sample holds many counts of this clonotype. The rearrangement joins TRBV28 to TRBJ2-7; D uncertain. The CDR3 loop spans 14 amino acids. Germline V gene sequence: CDR1 MDHEN, CDR2 SYDVKM. The germline V and J ends were trimmed by 1 base and 3 bases, with 10 bases remaining between them. CDR3 residues: CASSLLARRYEQYF. In nucleotides, the CDR3 is TGTGCCAGCAGTTTATTGGCCAGACGCTACGAGCAGTACTTC.

In DNA form, the CDR3 reads TGTGCCAGCAGTGTAACCGGCTCGTCCTACAATGAGCAGTTCTTC. Its translation is CASSVTGSSYNEQFF. The chain couples TRBV25-1 to TRBJ2-1; D unclear. There are 15 residues in the CDR3. V lost 4 bases and J lost 1, with 11 bases in between. The germline gives CDR1 MGHDK, CDR2 SYGVNS.

This clonotype has a count of ten or more. This chain links TRBV18 with TRBJ2-7; D possibly matches TRBD1 or TRBD2 (5 bases each). V lost 9 bases and J lost 2, with 14 bases in between. Germline CDR1 is KGHSH and CDR2 is LQKENI. There are 13 residues in the CDR3. CDR3 in amino acids: CASSTGQTYEQYF. The DNA of the CDR3 is TGTGCCAGTAGTACGGGGCAGACCTACGAGCAGTACTTC.

This clonotype was seen many times. The chain carries TRBV2 and TRBJ1-2; D call uncertain. CDR1 and CDR2 (germline): SNHLY, FYNNEI. The V end was cut by 4 bases, the J end by 6 bases, with 15 bases between. The CDR3 has 14 amino acids. The CDR3 loop reads CASSGSPTIHGYTF. The CDR3 coding sequence is TGTGCCAGCAGTGGGTCACCTACCATACATGGCTACACCTTC.

The chain recombines TRBV7-2 with TRBJ2-2; 8 bases align to TRBD1. J was trimmed by 1 base and V by 5 bases; bases with no gene match: 9. The CDR3 length is 17 residues. CDR1 and CDR2 from the germline V gene are SGHTA and FQGNSA. The DNA for the CDR3 is TGTGCCAGCAGCCCATTCAGGGGGCTGAAGAACACCGGGGAGCTGTTTTTT. This gives the protein CASSPFRGLKNTGELFF.

This clonotype has a count of ten or more. This sequence joins TRBV28 and TRBJ2-7, with TRBD2 identical over 7 bases. From germline, CDR1 is MDHEN and CDR2 SYDVKM. After removal of 1 base from V and 3 bases from J, the junction contained 6 bases not matched to a gene. The CDR3 loop spans 15 amino acids. The DNA for the CDR3 is TGTGCCAGCAGTTTATTGGGGGGGGGGAACTACGAGCAGTACTTC. Translated: CASSLLGGGNYEQYF.

V usage is TRBV28 and J usage is TRBJ2-1, with 11 bases fitting TRBD2. V was clipped by 6 bases and J by 4 bases; unmatched bases: 5. The CDR3 loop spans 15 amino acids. Germline CDR1 MDHEN, CDR2 SYDVKM. The CDR3 coding sequence is TGTGCCAGCAGGTCCGGGACTAGCGGATACAATGAGCAGTTCTTC. Amino acid sequence: CASRSGTSGYNEQFF.

This clonotype was detected many times. The chain uses TRBV29-1 and TRBJ1-1; possible D gene TRBD1, 6 bases. CDR1 SQVTM and CDR2 ANQGSEA come from the germline V gene. The CDR3 contains 13 residues. V lost 7 bases, J lost 4 bases, and 16 bases lay in between. This CDR3 is CSASTGWRTEAFF. In nucleotides, the CDR3 is TGCAGCGCCTCGACAGGTTGGCGCACTGAAGCTTTCTTT.

This clonotype showed up many times. The rearrangement uses TRBV19 and TRBJ2-2; D is undetermined. The CDR3 runs to 14 residues. V dropped 3 bases and J dropped 1 base, with 6 bases sitting between them. Germline CDR1 reads LNHDA; CDR2 reads SQIVND (reference sequence). The CDR3 coding sequence is TGTGCCAGTAGTATCGAACAGAACACCGGGGAGCTGTTTTTT. Translating gives CASSIEQNTGELFF.

This clonotype came up a few times. In DNA form, the CDR3 reads TGCGCCAGCAGCCGTATTAACAGGGGGGACACTGAAGCTTTCTTT. This gives the protein CASSRINRGDTEAFF. The rearrangement uses TRBV5-1 and TRBJ1-1, with 8 nucleotides matching TRBD1. Germline CDR1 reads SGHRS; CDR2 reads YFSETQ. V shed 4 bases and J 3 bases; nucleotides not matched to a gene: 8. This CDR3 region has 15 residues.

Concerning this clonotype: The junction and the germline gene differ at one end; a read error may be behind it. The chain has TRBV5-1 and TRBJ1-1, with D tentatively TRBD1 (6 bases). CDR3 size: 16 residues. Germline V gives CDR1 SGHRS, CDR2 YFSETQ. DNA for the CDR3: TGCGCCAGCAGCTTGGACGGACAGCCCATGAACACTAAAGCTTTCTTT. Its translation is CASSLDGQPMNTKAFF.

This clonotype was seen repeatedly, ten times or more. This chain connects TRBV5-1 to TRBJ2-7; unclear D gene. Germline-derived CDR1 and CDR2 are SGHRS and YFSETQ. Trimming cost V 2 bases and J 0 bases, with 9 bases left between them. The CDR3 consists of 14 residues. CDR3: CASSLRWDSYEQYF. CDR3 coding DNA: TGCGCCAGCAGCTTAAGATGGGACTCCTACGAGCAGTACTTC.

This clonotype was seen at least ten times. V is TRBV7-3 and J is TRBJ2-7; D perhaps matches TRBD1 (6 bases). The germline V gene encodes CDR1 SGHTA and CDR2 FQGTGA. The CDR3 runs 19 residues. Trimming took 1 base from V and 2 from J, leaving 24 bases between them. The chain's CDR3 is CASSLIGSTGIDIAYEQYF. The DNA for the CDR3 is TGTGCCAGCAGCTTAATAGGGAGCACAGGGATTGATATAGCCTACGAGCAGTACTTC.

This clonotype was counted ten times or more. This chain joins TRBV18 and TRBJ1-2; D not resolved. Germline V gives CDR1 KGHSH, CDR2 LQKENI. V lost 1 base, J lost 5 bases, and 14 bases lay in between. This CDR3 contains 15 residues. DNA of the CDR3: TGTGCCAGCTCACCACTGGCAGGCCTCCGGTATGGCTACACCTTC. Translating it yields CASSPLAGLRYGYTF.

The table lists this clonotype with a few counts. The chain links TRBV11-3 to TRBJ2-2, with D perhaps TRBD1 (5 bases). CDR1 is SGHNT, CDR2 YENEEA, per germline. The CDR3 has 15 amino acids. Between the trimmed V and J ends, which lost 5 bases and 2 bases, there was a span of 12 bases. The CDR3 loop reads CASSPGQPNTGELFF. The DNA of the CDR3 is TGTGCCAGCAGCCCAGGACAACCCAACACCGGGGAGCTGTTTTTT. Based on the CDR3 plus reference TRBV11-3 and TRBJ2-2, the full variable domain is EAGVVQSPRYKIIEKKQPVAFWCNPISGHNTLYWYLQNLGQGPELLIRYENEEAVDDSQLPKDRFSAERLKGVDSTLKIQPAELGDSAVYLCASSPGQPNTGELFFGEGSRLTVL.

The chain is built from TRBV19 and TRBJ2-4, with a weak D call TRBD1 (5 bases). Germline values: CDR1 LNHDA, CDR2 SQIVND (reference sequence). V was shortened by 8 bases and J by 0 bases, with 11 bases between the two germline ends. The CDR3 runs 14 residues. In nucleotides, the CDR3 is TGTGCCAGTCGACAGAGACTAGCCAAAAACATTCAGTACTTC. It yields the protein CASRQRLAKNIQYF.

This clonotype was observed a single time. The gene calls are TRBV20-1 and TRBJ2-7, with D possibly being TRBD1 or TRBD2 (5 bases each). Germline CDR1 and CDR2: DFQATT and SNEGSKA (reference sequence). The CDR3 is 16 residues long. V lost 1 base and J 2 bases, leaving 18 bases between the germline ends. The CDR3 nucleotides read TGCAGTGCTAGAGCGGCCGGGACCCTGGTGACCTACGAGCAGTACTTC. This sequence encodes CSARAAGTLVTYEQYF.

This chain uses TRBV7-9 with TRBJ1-5, with D maybe TRBD1 (5 bases). The CDR3 loop spans 13 amino acids. Germline V gives CDR1 SEHNR, CDR2 FQNEAQ (reference sequence). V dropped 0 bases and J dropped 8 bases, with 8 bases sitting between them. This chain's CDR3 is CASSLALGEPQHF. The CDR3 bases are TGTGCCAGCAGCTTAGCGCTGGGGGAGCCCCAGCATTTT.

The sample holds many counts of this clonotype. The chain has TRBV28 and TRBJ1-2; a possible D gene is TRBD1 (6 bases). CDR3 length equals 13 residues. The V gene's germline CDR1 is MDHEN and CDR2 SYDVKM. V shed 10 bases and J shed 4 bases, with 16 bases lying between them. The CDR3 region has the DNA TGTGCCATTCCAAGGGGGGACGGCTATGGCTACACCTTC. Translating it yields CAIPRGDGYGYTF.

This clonotype was counted many times. The CDR3 DNA reads as TGCAGTGCTAGAGATCCCGGACAGGGGACCGAGCAGTACTTC. Amino acid sequence: CSARDPGQGTEQYF. The chain combines TRBV20-1 with TRBJ2-7; 9 bases match TRBD1. After removal of 0 bases from V and 6 bases from J, the junction contained 6 bases not matched to a gene. This CDR3 region has 14 residues. Germline CDR1 DFQATT, CDR2 SNEGSKA (reference sequence).

A few counts support this clonotype. In DNA, the CDR3 is TGTGCCAGCAGCCAGACGACAGGGGGCCCGATGGGCACTGAAGCTTTCTTT. Translating it yields CASSQTTGGPMGTEAFF. The rearrangement uses TRBV4-2 and TRBJ1-1; TRBD1 matches at 10 bases. V trimming: 3 bases; J trimming: 4 bases; junction bases outside the gene matches: 11. Per the germline V gene, CDR1 is LGHNA and CDR2 is YNFKEQ. This CDR3 comprises 17 residues.

This clonotype was detected many times. This chain connects TRBV28 to TRBJ1-4, with no clear D. The CDR3 has 14 residues. The germline V gene encodes CDR1 MDHEN and CDR2 SYDVKM. V gave up 3 bases and J gave up 14 bases, with 19 bases separating them. The CDR3 here is CASSFAAPALMLFF. The CDR3 coding sequence is TGTGCCAGCAGTTTCGCCGCCCCGGCCTTGATGCTGTTTTTT.

At least ten counts were recorded for this clonotype. The chain couples TRBV20-1 to TRBJ2-7; a possible D gene is TRBD1 (5 bases). Germline CDR1 DFQATT, CDR2 SNEGSKA (reference sequence). The CDR3 totals 13 residues. Between the trimmed V and J ends, which lost 4 bases and 4 bases, there was a span of 14 bases. CDR3 DNA: TGCAGTGCTACCCCCCAGGGTAGGTACGAGCAGTACTTC. It encodes CSATPQGRYEQYF.

The chain has TRBV20-1 and TRBJ1-5; 9 nucleotides align to TRBD1. From germline, CDR1 is DFQATT and CDR2 SNEGSKA (reference sequence). V lost 3 bases to trimming and J lost 7 bases; unmatched junction nucleotides: 1. The CDR3 has 12 residues. CDR3 nucleotides: TGCAGTGCTAGTGACAGGGGGCAGCCCCAGCATTTT. Translation gives CSASDRGQPQHF.